This is a list of T cell receptor beta chains from one sample in a study of cytomegalovirus exposure and HLA in healthy donors. The table came from immunoSEQ multiplex PCR; TCRdb's copy has only in-frame clones and leaves some out. The repertoire includes 150,000 or so clones, more than 60% of them detected once, and approximately 11% sits in the top ten. Material for sequencing was PBMCs. All receptors come from a young man in good health and CMV-seropositive. Each CDR3 is given with its conserved first and last residue. The order of the fields is CDR3 length, clone size, V gene, J gene, D gene, CDR3 DNA, CDR3 protein. D genes are given only for firm matches. Size is omitted from some rows. Given values are once, few, many or a class for expanded clones.

15	NA	TRBV7-3	TRBJ2-1	TRBD2	TGTGCCAGCAGCTTAGGTCTAGCGGTGAACAATGAGCAGTTCTTC	CASSLGLAVNNEQFF
15	NA	TRBV13	TRBJ2-2	TRBD2	TGTGCCAGCAGCCCCCGGGCGGGGGGGACCGGGGAGCTGTTTTTT	CASSPRAGGTGELFF
16	NA	TRBV29-1	TRBJ1-2	NA	TGCAGCCTAGAAAGGGACACGATTCAAGCTAACTATGGCTACCCCTTC	CSLERDTIQANYGYPF
14	NA	TRBV29-1	TRBJ2-5	TRBD2	TGCAGCGTTGCTAGAGCGGGAGTGGGAAAGACCCAGTACTTC	CSVARAGVGKTQYF
18	NA	TRBV15	TRBJ2-4	NA	TGTGCCACCAGCAGAGATCTCGCGGCGGAACTAGCCAAAAACATTCAGTACTTC	CATSRDLAAELAKNIQYF
12	NA	TRBV7-3	TRBJ2-2	NA	TGTGCCAGCAGCCCGTTGAGCGGGGAGCTGTTTTTT	CASSPLSGELFF
15	NA	TRBV18	TRBJ1-4	NA	TGTGCCAGCTCAGCTAGGGGGAGCCCCTATGAAAAACTGTTTTTT	CASSARGSPYEKLFF
16	NA	TRBV2	TRBJ1-1	NA	TGTGCCTCAGACCCCCCGAGCCGACGGGAGAAATCTGAAGCTTTCTTT	CASDPPSRREKSEAFF
13	NA	TRBV28	TRBJ2-2	NA	TGTGCCAGCAGTTTGGGGGCTGCCGGGGAGCTGTTTTTT	CASSLGAAGELFF
12	few	TRBV28	TRBJ1-4	NA	TGTGCCAGCAGTTCCAAGGGGGAAAAACTGTTTTTT	CASSSKGEKLFF
16	NA	TRBV5-4	TRBJ2-1	NA	TGTGCCAGCAGCCCCATGGATCTAGATACCTACAATGAGCAGTTCTTC	CASSPMDLDTYNEQFF
19	NA	TRBV14	TRBJ2-3	TRBD2	TGTGCCAGCAGCCAAGAGAGGATAGCGGGAGGGCCCCGCACAGATACGCAGTATTTT	CASSQERIAGGPRTDTQYF
14	NA	TRBV5-4	TRBJ2-1	TRBD1	TGTGCCAGCAGCTTGACAGGGGGTTTCAATGAGCAGTTCTTC	CASSLTGGFNEQFF
15	NA	TRBV9	TRBJ2-1	TRBD2	TGTGCCAGCAGCGTAAGACTAGCGGGCTCCAATGAGCAGTTCTTC	CASSVRLAGSNEQFF
14	NA	TRBV30	TRBJ1-2	NA	TGTGCCTGGAGAGAGTCAGGGGATCCCTTTGGCTACACCTTC	CAWRESGDPFGYTF
15	NA	TRBV7-9	TRBJ2-7	TRBD1	TGTGCCAGCAGCTCCCGGACAGGCAGCTCCTACAAGCAGTACTTC	CASSSRTGSSYKQYF
16	NA	TRBV9	TRBJ2-2	TRBD2	TGTGCCAGCAGCGGGAGCGGGGCGGCGAACACCGGGGAGCTGTTTTTT	CASSGSGAANTGELFF
16	NA	TRBV6-6	TRBJ2-2	NA	TGTGCCAGCAGTTACCGCCGGTCTCAAACCACCGGGGAGCTGTTTTTT	CASSYRRSQTTGELFF
15	NA	TRBV28	TRBJ2-7	TRBD1	TGTGCCAGCAGCCCTACTGGGACAGGGGGCGACGAGCAGTACTTC	CASSPTGTGGDEQYF
18	NA	TRBV7-9	TRBJ2-7	TRBD1	TGTGCCAGCAGCCGGGGAGTGACAGGGGCCATACCAGCCTACGAGCAGTACTTC	CASSRGVTGAIPAYEQYF
15	few	TRBV9	TRBJ2-1	TRBD2	TGTGCCAGCAGCGTAGGCGGGAGGGCCTCCAATGAGCAGTTCTTC	CASSVGGRASNEQFF
15	NA	TRBV25-1	TRBJ2-3	TRBD1	TGTGCCAGCAGTGAATCTTGGCAGGGGGCAGATACGCAGTATTTT	CASSESWQGADTQYF
15	NA	TRBV4-2	TRBJ1-1	NA	TGTGCCAGCAGCCAAGGAAAGGGGCCGAACACTGAAGCTTTCTTT	CASSQGKGPNTEAFF
15	few	TRBV7-9	TRBJ2-7	TRBD2	TGTGCCAGCAGCTTCCTAGCGGGAGGGTCCTACGAGCAGTACTTC	CASSFLAGGSYEQYF
13	NA	TRBV6-5	TRBJ1-1	NA	TGTGCCATCGGAGGGGCCCGTTACACTGAAGCTTTCTTT	CAIGGARYTEAFF
15	NA	TRBV6-1	TRBJ1-2	TRBD1	TGTGCCAGCAGTGGATCTTACAGGGGGACGGGTGGCTACACCTTC	CASSGSYRGTGGYTF
14	NA	TRBV29-1	TRBJ1-1	TRBD1	TGCAGCGTTGAAGTTTTAGGGGGCATCACTGAAGCTTTCTTT	CSVEVLGGITEAFF
14	NA	TRBV9	TRBJ2-1	NA	TGTGCCAGCAGCGCCAGAGGCCCAGTGAATGAGCAGTTCTTC	CASSARGPVNEQFF
14	NA	TRBV25-1	TRBJ2-1	TRBD2	TGTGCCAGCATTAGCGGGAGGATGGGCAACGAGCAGTTCTTC	CASISGRMGNEQFF
18	NA	TRBV6-4	TRBJ2-3	TRBD2	TGTGCCAGCAGTGACCCGGGACTAGCGGGAGGGAGCACAGATACGCAGTATTTT	CASSDPGLAGGSTDTQYF
15	NA	TRBV5-6	TRBJ2-3	TRBD1	TGTGCCAGCAGCTTCCAAACAGGGGGCGAGTATCCGCAGTATTTT	CASSFQTGGEYPQYF
14	NA	TRBV5-6	TRBJ1-5	NA	TGTGCCAGCAGCTTGGGAGGTTCGCATCAGCCCCAGCATTTT	CASSLGGSHQPQHF
14	NA	TRBV2	TRBJ1-5	NA	TGTGCCAGCAGTGTCGAGGGGGGGCATCAGCCCCAGCATTTT	CASSVEGGHQPQHF
13	NA	TRBV11-2	TRBJ2-7	NA	TGTGCCAGCAGCGCAAGCGGATCCTACGAGCAGTACTTC	CASSASGSYEQYF
14	NA	TRBV19	TRBJ2-3	NA	TGTGCCAGTACTTTACAGGGACACACAGATACGCAGTATTTT	CASTLQGHTDTQYF
11	NA	TRBV28	TRBJ1-4	NA	TGTGCCAGCAGTCGAGTATCAGGACTGTTTTTT	CASSRVSGLFF
15	NA	TRBV2	TRBJ2-3	TRBD2	TGTGCCAGCAGAGGGACTAGCGTTCGCACAGATACGCAGTATTTT	CASRGTSVRTDTQYF
14	NA	TRBV19	TRBJ1-5	NA	TGTGCCAGTAGTATTACCAGGGGACCGCAGCCCCAGCATTTT	CASSITRGPQPQHF
17	NA	TRBV6-4	TRBJ2-7	TRBD2	TGTGCCAGCAGGGCTCTAGCGGGGGGTGTGTCCGGTTACGAGCAGTACTTC	CASRALAGGVSGYEQYF
17	NA	TRBV15	TRBJ2-2	TRBD2	TGTGCCACCAGCAGAGATCGGGGGACTAGTAGGACCGGGGAGCTGTTTTTT	CATSRDRGTSRTGELFF
15	NA	TRBV19	TRBJ1-4	NA	TGTCCCAGTAGTATGGTGTCGGGTGATAATGAAAAACTGTTTTTT	CPSSMVSGDNEKLFF
17	NA	TRBV2	TRBJ2-1	TRBD2	TGTGCCAGCAGCGCTGGCGGAAGCGGGAGGGCGGGGAAGGAGCAGTTCTTC	CASSAGGSGRAGKEQFF
11	few	TRBV5-4	TRBJ1-2	NA	TGTGCCAGCAGCTCCGGGTATGGCTACACCTTC	CASSSGYGYTF